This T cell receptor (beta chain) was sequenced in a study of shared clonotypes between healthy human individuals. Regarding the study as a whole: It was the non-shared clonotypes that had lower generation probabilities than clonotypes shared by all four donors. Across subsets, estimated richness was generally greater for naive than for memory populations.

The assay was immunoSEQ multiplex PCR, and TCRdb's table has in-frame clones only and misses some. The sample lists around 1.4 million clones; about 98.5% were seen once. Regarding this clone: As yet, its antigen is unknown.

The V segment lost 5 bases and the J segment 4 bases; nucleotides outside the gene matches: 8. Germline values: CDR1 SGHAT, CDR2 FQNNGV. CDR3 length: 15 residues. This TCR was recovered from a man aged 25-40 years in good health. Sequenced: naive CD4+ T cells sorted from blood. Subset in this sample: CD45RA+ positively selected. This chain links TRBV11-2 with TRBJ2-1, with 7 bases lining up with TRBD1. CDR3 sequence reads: CASSQDRTRYNEQFF. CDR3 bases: TGTGCCAGCAGCCAGGACAGGACCCGATACAATGAGCAGTTCTTC.